The entry below gives a single T cell receptor beta chain sequence along with its context. The data were produced by immunoSEQ multiplex PCR, yet TCRdb's version contains in-frame clones alone and is incomplete. This sample has about 76,000 clones, with over 75% found just once. These data come from a study of blood T cell repertoires in COVID-19. V trimming: 3 bases; J trimming: 9 bases; junction bases outside the gene matches: 7. This CDR3 comprises 14 residues. Germline V lookup: CDR1 GTSNPN, CDR2 SVGIG (reference sequence). Sequenced sample: peripheral blood. The chain uses TRBV30 and TRBJ2-1; 11 bases are shared with TRBD2. The origin of this receptor is a man in his fifties or sixties with active COVID-19. In nucleotides, the CDR3 is TGTGCCTGGAGAGTAGCGGGAGGGCGAAGTGAGCAGTTCTTC. Amino acids: CAWRVAGGRSEQFF.